These T cell receptor beta chains were read from a single sample in a study of T cells after yellow fever vaccination. TCRdb analysed the 5' RACE reads with MiXCR anew, one entry per CDR3 protein. The sample includes about 52,000 distinct CDR3 sequences, approximately 7% of them seen just once. The sample was CD8+ T cells not binding an NS4B(214-222) dextramer, sorted from PBMCs, taken roughly seven weeks after the first yellow fever vaccination. Receptors originate from a man between 18 and 29 years old who received the YFV17D yellow fever vaccine. The CDR3 runs from the conserved cysteine through the conserved F or W. The D gene is left open where the match is weak. Expanded clones are given a class, and other clones once, few, many or no size at all.

clone_size: -; v_call: TRBV7-9; j_call: TRBJ2-5; d_call: -; cdr3_nt: TGTGCCAGCAGCTTAACAGGCGACCAAGAGACCCAGTACTTC; cdr3_aa: CASSLTGDQETQYF
clone_size: many; v_call: TRBV20-1; j_call: TRBJ2-1; d_call: -; cdr3_nt: TGCAGTGCTAGAGATTACAGTGAAGGTGGAAATGAGCAGTTCTTC; cdr3_aa: CSARDYSEGGNEQFF
clone_size: -; v_call: TRBV7-8; j_call: TRBJ1-5; d_call: -; cdr3_nt: TGTGCCAGCAGCCCTACGGGACACTACAATCAGCCCCAGCATTTT; cdr3_aa: CASSPTGHYNQPQHF
clone_size: -; v_call: TRBV7-2; j_call: TRBJ2-3; d_call: -; cdr3_nt: TGTGCCAGCAGCTTAGAATCCACAGATACGCAGTATTTT; cdr3_aa: CASSLESTDTQYF
clone_size: many; v_call: TRBV3-1; j_call: TRBJ1-6; d_call: -; cdr3_nt: TGTGCCAGCAGCCAAGATTCCTCCCGGGTGTCATCACCCCTCCACTTT; cdr3_aa: CASSQDSSRVSSPLHF
clone_size: few; v_call: TRBV12-3/TRBV12-4; j_call: TRBJ2-3; d_call: -; cdr3_nt: TGTGCCAGCAGAACAGACACAGGGTTCGATACGCAGTATTTT; cdr3_aa: CASRTDTGFDTQYF
clone_size: few; v_call: TRBV13; j_call: TRBJ1-2; d_call: TRBD1; cdr3_nt: TGTGCCAGCAGCAGAGGGGTCGGGACAGAATTCTATGGCTACACCTTC; cdr3_aa: CASSRGVGTEFYGYTF
clone_size: -; v_call: TRBV7-2; j_call: TRBJ1-2; d_call: -; cdr3_nt: TGTGCCAGCAGCTTAGTAAGGGGGACCGGCTATGGCTACACCTTC; cdr3_aa: CASSLVRGTGYGYTF
clone_size: many; v_call: TRBV15; j_call: TRBJ2-5; d_call: -; cdr3_nt: TGTGCCACCAGCAGAGATCGGCGGCCCCAAGAGACCCAGTACTTC; cdr3_aa: CATSRDRRPQETQYF
clone_size: many; v_call: TRBV5-1; j_call: TRBJ1-6; d_call: -; cdr3_nt: TGCGCCAGCAGCTTTGACCTTTTAAGCTCCTATAATTCACCCCTCCACTTT; cdr3_aa: CASSFDLLSSYNSPLHF
clone_size: -; v_call: TRBV7-2; j_call: TRBJ1-1; d_call: -; cdr3_nt: TGTGCCAGCAGCTTAGGGGGAGAGAACACTGAAGCTTTCTTT; cdr3_aa: CASSLGGENTEAFF
clone_size: many; v_call: TRBV29-1; j_call: TRBJ2-2; d_call: -; cdr3_nt: TGCAGCGTTGACAGGGTGGGAACCGGGGAGCTGTTTTTT; cdr3_aa: CSVDRVGTGELFF
clone_size: -; v_call: TRBV7-6; j_call: TRBJ2-2; d_call: TRBD1; cdr3_nt: TGTGCCAGCAGCCAAGTCCCGGCCGATCGGGACAGGGTTACCGGGGAGCTGTTTTTT; cdr3_aa: CASSQVPADRDRVTGELFF
clone_size: many; v_call: TRBV6-5; j_call: TRBJ2-5; d_call: TRBD2; cdr3_nt: TGTGCCAGCAGTTACTCTAAGAGCGGGGGGGAGACCCAGTACTTC; cdr3_aa: CASSYSKSGGETQYF